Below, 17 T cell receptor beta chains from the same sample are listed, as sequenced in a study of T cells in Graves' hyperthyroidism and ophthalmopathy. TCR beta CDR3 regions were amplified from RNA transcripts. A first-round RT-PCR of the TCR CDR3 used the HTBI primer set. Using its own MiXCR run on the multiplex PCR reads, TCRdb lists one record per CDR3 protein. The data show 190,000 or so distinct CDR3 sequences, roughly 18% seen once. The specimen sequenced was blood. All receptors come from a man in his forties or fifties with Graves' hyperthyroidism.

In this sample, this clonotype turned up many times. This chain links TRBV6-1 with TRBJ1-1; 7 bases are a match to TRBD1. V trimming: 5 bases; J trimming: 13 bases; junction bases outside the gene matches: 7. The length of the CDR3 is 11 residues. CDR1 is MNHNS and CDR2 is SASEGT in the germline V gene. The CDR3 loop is CASSYQGVVFF. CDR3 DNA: TGTGCCAGCAGTTATCAGGGGGTGGTTTTCTTT.

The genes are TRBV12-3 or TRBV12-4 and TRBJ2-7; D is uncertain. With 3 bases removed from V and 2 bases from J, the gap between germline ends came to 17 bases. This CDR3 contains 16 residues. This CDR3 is CASSFSGPTIAYEQYF. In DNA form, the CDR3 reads TGTGCCAGCAGTTTCAGTGGACCCACGATTGCCTACGAGCAGTACTTC.

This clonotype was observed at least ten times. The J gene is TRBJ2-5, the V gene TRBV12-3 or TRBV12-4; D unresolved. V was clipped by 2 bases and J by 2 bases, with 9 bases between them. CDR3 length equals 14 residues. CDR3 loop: CASSLMAVQETQYF. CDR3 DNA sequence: TGTGCCAGCAGTTTAATGGCAGTGCAAGAGACCCAGTACTTC.

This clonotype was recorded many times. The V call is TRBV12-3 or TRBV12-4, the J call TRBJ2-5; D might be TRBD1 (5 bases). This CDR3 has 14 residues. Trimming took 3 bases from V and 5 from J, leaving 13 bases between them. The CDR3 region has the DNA TGTGCCAGCAGTTTTGGCAGGGTATACGAGACCCAGTACTTC. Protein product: CASSFGRVYETQYF.

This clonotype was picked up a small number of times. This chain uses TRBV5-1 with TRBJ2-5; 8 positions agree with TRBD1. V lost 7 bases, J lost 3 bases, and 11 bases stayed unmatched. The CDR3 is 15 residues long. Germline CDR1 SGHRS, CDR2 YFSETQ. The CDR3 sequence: CASWGPTGVEETQYF. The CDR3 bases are TGCGCCAGCTGGGGACCGACAGGGGTGGAAGAGACCCAGTACTTC.

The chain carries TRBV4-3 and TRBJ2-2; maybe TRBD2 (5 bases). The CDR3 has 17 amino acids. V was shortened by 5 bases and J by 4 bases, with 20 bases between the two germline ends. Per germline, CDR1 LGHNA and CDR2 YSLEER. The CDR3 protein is CASSAHPRGLGTGELFF. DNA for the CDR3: TGCGCCAGCAGCGCCCACCCGCGAGGGTTAGGCACCGGGGAGCTGTTTTTT.

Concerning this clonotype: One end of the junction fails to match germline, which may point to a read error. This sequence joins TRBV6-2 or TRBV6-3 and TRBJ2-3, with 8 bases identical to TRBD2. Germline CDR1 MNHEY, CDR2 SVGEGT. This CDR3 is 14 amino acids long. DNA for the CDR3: TGTGCCAGCAGTTACCGGGGGGGTTCAGATACGAAGTATTTT. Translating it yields CASSYRGGSDTKYF.

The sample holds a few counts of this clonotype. The DNA for the CDR3 is TGTGCCAGCAGTAATATACGGTCGCGGCTCGGCTACACCTTC. Protein: CASSNIRSRLGYTF. The rearrangement links TRBV6-1 to TRBJ1-2; D gene uncertain. The V and J ends lost 5 bases and 8 bases respectively, with 18 bases between them. Germline V lookup: CDR1 MNHNS, CDR2 SASEGT. The CDR3 consists of 14 residues.

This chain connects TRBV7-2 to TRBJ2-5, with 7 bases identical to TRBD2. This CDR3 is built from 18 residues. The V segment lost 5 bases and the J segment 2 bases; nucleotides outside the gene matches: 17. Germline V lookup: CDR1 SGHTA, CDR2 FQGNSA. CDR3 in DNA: TGTGCCAGCAGCATAAGGGTATTCGGGACTACCCTACAAGAGACCCAGTACTTC. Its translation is CASSIRVFGTTLQETQYF. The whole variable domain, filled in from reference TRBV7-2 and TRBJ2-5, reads GAGVSQSPSNKVTEKGKDVELRCDPISGHTALYWYRQSLGQGLEFLIYFQGNSAPDKSGLPSDRFSAERTGGSVSTLTIQRTQQEDSAVYLCASSIRVFGTTLQETQYFGPGTRLLVL.

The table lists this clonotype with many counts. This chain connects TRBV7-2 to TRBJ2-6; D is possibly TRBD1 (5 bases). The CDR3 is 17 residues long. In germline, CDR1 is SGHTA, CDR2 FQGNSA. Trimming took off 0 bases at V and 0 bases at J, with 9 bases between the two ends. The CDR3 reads CASSLAVRASGANVLTF. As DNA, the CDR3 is TGTGCCAGCAGCTTAGCGGTCAGGGCCTCTGGGGCCAACGTCCTGACTTTC.

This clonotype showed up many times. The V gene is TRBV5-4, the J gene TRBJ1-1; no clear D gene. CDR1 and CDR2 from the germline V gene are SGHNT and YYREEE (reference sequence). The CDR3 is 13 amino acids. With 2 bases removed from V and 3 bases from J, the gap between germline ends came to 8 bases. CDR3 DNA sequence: TGTGCCAGCAGCTTTAACAGTTACACTGAAGCTTTCTTT. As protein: CASSFNSYTEAFF.

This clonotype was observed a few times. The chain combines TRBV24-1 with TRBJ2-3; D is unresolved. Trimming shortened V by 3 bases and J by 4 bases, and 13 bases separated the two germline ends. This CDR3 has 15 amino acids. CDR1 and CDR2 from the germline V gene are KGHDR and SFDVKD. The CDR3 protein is CATSDRTTSPDTQYF. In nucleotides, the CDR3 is TGTGCCACCAGTGATAGAACCACGTCGCCAGATACGCAGTATTTT.

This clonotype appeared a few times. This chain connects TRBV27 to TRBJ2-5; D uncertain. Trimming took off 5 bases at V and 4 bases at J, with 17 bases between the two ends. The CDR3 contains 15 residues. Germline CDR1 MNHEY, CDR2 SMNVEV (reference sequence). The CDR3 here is CASSLTVGSRETQYF. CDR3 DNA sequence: TGTGCCAGCAGTCTCACTGTCGGGTCTCGAGAGACCCAGTACTTC.

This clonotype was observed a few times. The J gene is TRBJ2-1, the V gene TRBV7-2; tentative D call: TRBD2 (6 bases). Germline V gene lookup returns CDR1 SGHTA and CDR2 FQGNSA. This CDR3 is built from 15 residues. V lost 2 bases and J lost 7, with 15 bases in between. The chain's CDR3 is CASSLNQGGVNEQFF. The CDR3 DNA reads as TGTGCCAGCAGCTTAAATCAGGGAGGAGTGAATGAGCAGTTCTTC.

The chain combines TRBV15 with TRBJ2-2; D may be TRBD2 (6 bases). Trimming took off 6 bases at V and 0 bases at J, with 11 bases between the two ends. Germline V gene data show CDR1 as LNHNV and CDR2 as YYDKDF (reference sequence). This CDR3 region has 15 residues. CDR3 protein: CATSLGGANTGELFF. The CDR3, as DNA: TGTGCCACCAGTCTCGGGGGAGCGAACACCGGGGAGCTGTTTTTT.

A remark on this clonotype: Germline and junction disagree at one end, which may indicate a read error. The CDR3 DNA reads TGCAACAATCAGCCCCAGCATTTT. It is translated as CNNQPQHF. The chain is built from TRBV24-1 and TRBJ1-5; D gene uncertain. This CDR3 has 8 amino acids. From germline, CDR1 is KGHDR and CDR2 SFDVKD.

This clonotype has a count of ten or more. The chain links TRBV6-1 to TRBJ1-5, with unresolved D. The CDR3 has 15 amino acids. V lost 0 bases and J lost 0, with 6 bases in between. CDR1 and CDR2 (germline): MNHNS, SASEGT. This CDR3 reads CASSEAGNSNQPQHF. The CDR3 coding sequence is TGTGCCAGCAGTGAAGCGGGAAATAGCAATCAGCCCCAGCATTTT.